The 8 T cell receptor beta chains below were found in one sample sequenced in a study of metastatic and nonmetastatic thyroid tumors. No treatment had been given to any patient before thyroid surgery. TCRdb re-called the PCR reads with MiXCR. This sample yields around 34,000 clones, of which around 20% are seen a single time; approximately 8.2% belongs to the top ten. Sequencing was done on a sample of blood. The receptors originated from a female donor with papillary thyroid cancer or a benign thyroid nodule (not recorded which). Some clones in this sample may be carry-over from other donors' samples.

This clone was recorded many times. The chain combines TRBV19 with TRBJ2-6; TRBD2 aligns across 8 bases. The germline CDR1 and CDR2 sequences are LNHDA and SQIVND (reference sequence). V gave up 6 bases and J gave up 3 bases; unmatched junction bases: 13. The CDR3 consists of 18 residues. The CDR3 spells CASSAGTRSSGGANVLTF. The CDR3 nucleotides are TGTGCCAGTAGCGCCGGGACTAGGTCATCTGGTGGGGCCAACGTCCTGACTTTC. The full variable domain, completed using reference TRBV19 and TRBJ2-6, is DGGITQSPKYLFRKEGQNVTLSCEQNLNHDAMYWYRQDPGQGLRLIYYSQIVNDFQKGDIAEGYSVSREKKESFPLTVTSAQKNPTAFYLCASSAGTRSSGGANVLTFGAGSRLTVL.

V and J are TRBV20-1 and TRBJ2-7, with D perhaps matching TRBD2 (5 bases). Per the germline V gene, CDR1 is DFQATT and CDR2 is SNEGSKA (reference sequence). The CDR3 contains 11 residues. Trimming cost V 4 bases and J 9 bases, with 13 bases left between them. Here the CDR3 reads CSAMRLSVQYF. The CDR3 nucleotides read TGCAGTGCTATGCGACTATCAGTGCAGTACTTC.

This clone has ten or more counts. The chain carries TRBV6-1 and TRBJ2-5; 7 bases align to TRBD1. The CDR3 runs 12 residues. V lost 6 bases to trimming and J lost 5 bases; unmatched junction nucleotides: 3. The germline V gene has CDR1 MNHNS and CDR2 SASEGT. In DNA form, the CDR3 reads TGTGCCAGCAGACGGGACAGTGAGACCCAGTACTTC. This sequence encodes CASRRDSETQYF.

This clone was counted a few times. The J gene is TRBJ1-6, the V gene TRBV6-5; unclear D gene. The CDR3 is made up of 10 amino acids. Germline values: CDR1 MNHEY, CDR2 SVGAGI. Deletions cut 6 bases from V and 11 bases from J, with 5 bases between. The chain's CDR3 is CASREPPLHF. For the CDR3, the DNA is TGTGCCAGCAGGGAGCCACCCCTCCACTTT.

This clone was recorded many times. The J gene is TRBJ2-5, the V gene TRBV4-2, with 8 positions matching TRBD2. CDR3 size: 15 residues. Looked up from germline, CDR1 is LGHNA and CDR2 is YNFKEQ. V shed 2 bases, J shed 4 bases, and the junction held 6 bases outside the gene matches. CDR3 in amino acids: CASSQSGGIRETQYF. CDR3 DNA: TGTGCCAGCAGCCAATCGGGAGGGATTAGAGAGACCCAGTACTTC.

This clone showed up just a few times. This sequence joins TRBV28 and TRBJ1-6; a weak D match, TRBD1 (6 bases). V lost 2 bases and J 10 bases, leaving 18 bases between the germline ends. The CDR3 loop spans 16 amino acids. Germline V gene data show CDR1 as MDHEN and CDR2 as SYDVKM. This CDR3 reads CASSLPSGAPRSPLHF. CDR3 sequence (DNA): TGTGCCAGCAGTTTACCTTCAGGGGCACCAAGGTCACCCCTCCACTTT. Together with reference TRBV28 and TRBJ1-6, the CDR3 gives the full variable domain: DVKVTQSSRYLVKRTGEKVFLECVQDMDHENMFWYRQDPGLGLRLIYFSYDVKMKEKGDIPEGYSVSREKKERFSLILESASTNQTSMYLCASSLPSGAPRSPLHFGNGTRLTVT.

This clone was counted at least ten times. The CDR3 DNA reads as TGCGCCAGCAGCTTTCACAGGGTCCCTGATTCAGATACGCAGTATTTT. This gives the protein CASSFHRVPDSDTQYF. The chain carries TRBV5-1 and TRBJ2-3; possible D gene TRBD1, 6 bases. The CDR3 runs to 16 residues. The V end was cut by 2 bases, the J end by 4 bases, with 17 bases between. Germline loops: CDR1 SGHRS, CDR2 YFSETQ.

The table lists this clone with many counts. This chain connects TRBV5-4 to TRBJ2-2; 7 bases are shared with TRBD2. Germline CDR1 is SGHNT and CDR2 is YYREEE (reference sequence). The CDR3 runs 15 residues. With 4 bases clipped from V and 4 bases from J, the junction kept 7 bases outside the gene matches. CDR3 sequence: CASSRDPGGTGELFF. The CDR3 nucleotides are TGTGCCAGCAGCCGGGACCCGGGGGGCACCGGGGAGCTGTTTTTT.